These 27 T cell receptor beta chains originate from one sample sequenced in a study of T cells after posttransplantation cyclophosphamide. The assay was immunoSEQ multiplex PCR, and TCRdb's table has in-frame clones only and misses some. In total the sample includes 15,000 to 20,000 clones, none of them seen once. Cyclophosphamide on days +3 and +4 followed busulfan-fludarabine conditioning and a marrow graft. This specimen consisted of PBMCs, obtained after allogeneic stem cell transplant with posttransplant cyclophosphamide. The receptors originated from a female patient in her thirties or forties who received an allogeneic stem cell transplant from a related donor, was CMV-positive, and had no GVHD. A share of the T cells may be of graft donor origin.

This clone is judged medium-sized. The chain links TRBV10-3 to TRBJ1-3, with 7 bases matching TRBD1. V shed 6 bases, J shed 0 bases, and the junction held 8 bases outside the gene matches. The germline gives CDR1 ENHRY, CDR2 SYGVKD. The CDR3 extends over 16 amino acids. This CDR3 reads CAIRGPGQSSGNTIYF. The CDR3, as DNA: TGTGCCATCAGGGGACCGGGACAGAGCTCTGGAAACACCATATATTTT.

This clone was seen repeatedly, ten times or more. The V and J genes are TRBV5-1 and TRBJ2-7; TRBD2 is a possible D gene (5 bases). The V end lost 4 bases, the J end lost 7 bases, and 9 bases lay between the germline ends. This CDR3 region has 11 residues. Germline CDR1 and CDR2: SGHRS and YFSETQ. The CDR3 DNA reads as TGCGCCAGCAGCCGGGGAGTGGAGCAGTACTTC. Translation gives CASSRGVEQYF.

This clone showed up many times. The V call is TRBV28, the J call TRBJ2-7, with 12 bases aligning to TRBD2. The V segment lost 3 bases and the J segment 7 bases; nucleotides outside the gene matches: 7. CDR1 and CDR2 (germline): MDHEN, SYDVKM. This CDR3 has 15 residues. The CDR3 loop reads CASSFGTSGQQEQYF. The DNA for the CDR3 is TGTGCCAGCAGTTTCGGGACTAGCGGGCAACAGGAGCAGTACTTC.

The chain recombines TRBV29-1 with TRBJ2-5, with D possibly matching TRBD1 (6 bases). The J call is doubtful: the DNA matches TRBJ2-7 better. This CDR3 has 15 amino acids. Germline V gene lookup returns CDR1 SQVTM and CDR2 ANQGSEA. In DNA, the CDR3 is TGCAGCGTTGAAATTACAGGGACCTCCTCCTACGAGCAGTACTTC. It codes for CSVEITGTSSYEQYF.

This clone was counted ten times or more. This sequence joins TRBV5-1 and TRBJ1-1; 7 nucleotides match TRBD1. This CDR3 contains 15 residues. The V gene end was trimmed by 0 bases and the J gene end by 1 base; junction bases not matched to a gene: 3. Germline V lookup: CDR1 SGHRS, CDR2 YFSETQ. Written as DNA, the CDR3 is TGCGCCAGCAGCTTGGAGGGGGCGCCGAACACTGAAGCTTTCTTT. The encoded protein is CASSLEGAPNTEAFF.

This clone was recorded many times. V gene TRBV28 combines with J gene TRBJ2-3, with 9 bases aligning to TRBD2. V gave up 4 bases and J gave up 4 bases; unmatched junction bases: 6. Germline loops: CDR1 MDHEN, CDR2 SYDVKM. This CDR3 contains 15 residues. As DNA, the CDR3 is TGTGCCAGCAGTTCCGGGACTAGCTTCCCAGATACGCAGTATTTT. This gives the protein CASSSGTSFPDTQYF.

In this sample, this clone turned up many times. J is TRBJ2-3 and V is TRBV7-2, with 7 bases identical to TRBD1. J lost 3 bases, V lost 1 base, and 4 bases had no gene match. The germline CDR1 and CDR2 sequences are SGHTA and FQGNSA. The CDR3 is 15 residues long. This chain's CDR3 is CASSLGQGWTDTQYF. The CDR3 DNA sequence: TGTGCCAGCAGCTTAGGACAGGGCTGGACAGATACGCAGTATTTT.

This clone occurred many times. Distinct nucleotide sequences in the sample also encode this CDR3. The chain combines TRBV20-1 with TRBJ2-1, with D uncertain. CDR3 size: 10 residues. CDR1 is DFQATT and CDR2 is SNEGSKA in the germline V gene (reference sequence). V lost 6 bases to trimming and J lost 4 bases, with 4 bases between them. CDR3: CSAQYNEQFF. For the CDR3, the DNA is TGCAGTGCCCAGTACAATGAGCAGTTCTTC.

Many counts were recorded for this clone. The chain has TRBV5-8 and TRBJ1-2; D unresolved. From germline, CDR1 is SGHTS and CDR2 YDEGEE. The length of the CDR3 is 13 residues. Trimming stripped 2 bases from V and 1 base from J, with 6 bases between. Here the CDR3 reads CASSFGGNYGYTF. In nucleotides, the CDR3 is TGTGCCAGCAGCTTTGGCGGTAACTATGGCTACACCTTC.

This clone was detected many times. This chain connects TRBV19 to TRBJ1-2; D may be TRBD1 (6 bases). The CDR3 covers 16 residues. Trimming took off 6 bases at V and 3 bases at J, with 20 bases between the two ends. The germline V gene has CDR1 LNHDA and CDR2 SQIVND (reference sequence). The DNA of the CDR3 is TGTGCCAGTAGGGAGACGACATGGGACATTTACTATGGCTACACCTTC. It yields the protein CASRETTWDIYYGYTF.

This clone was picked up many times. The chain combines TRBV30 with TRBJ2-3, with TRBD2 matching over 8 bases. Losses at the gene ends were 2 bases for V and 3 bases for J; bases not matched to a gene: 7. The germline V gene encodes CDR1 GTSNPN and CDR2 SVGIG (reference sequence). This CDR3 region has 15 residues. This chain's CDR3 is CAWSRSGRETDTQYF. The DNA for the CDR3 is TGTGCCTGGAGTCGCTCCGGGAGGGAGACAGATACGCAGTATTTT.

Ten or more counts support this clone. This chain uses TRBV7-9 with TRBJ2-7; possible D gene TRBD1, 5 bases. Germline V lookup: CDR1 SEHNR, CDR2 FQNEAQ (reference sequence). V was trimmed by 5 bases and J by 0 bases, leaving 17 bases between them. This CDR3 has 16 residues. The DNA for the CDR3 is TGTGCCAGCAGCCCGTTACAGGACCCGAGCTCCTACGAGCAGTACTTC. It is translated as CASSPLQDPSSYEQYF.

This clone was observed many times. The chain recombines TRBV2 with TRBJ1-5; 7 nucleotides line up with TRBD1. V lost 8 bases to trimming and J lost 1 base; unmatched junction nucleotides: 2. The CDR3 length is 13 residues. Looked up from germline, CDR1 is SNHLY and CDR2 is FYNNEI. The CDR3 sequence: CASRDRSNQPQHF. The CDR3 region has the DNA TGTGCCAGCCGGGACAGAAGCAATCAGCCCCAGCATTTT.

This clone was counted at least ten times. V gene TRBV7-2 combines with J gene TRBJ2-1, with 10 bases aligning to TRBD2. After removal of 5 bases from V and 4 bases from J, the junction contained 5 bases not matched to a gene. CDR3 length equals 15 residues. CDR1 and CDR2 from the germline V gene are SGHTA and FQGNSA. CDR3: CASSGLAGGYNEQFF. The CDR3, as DNA: TGTGCCAGCAGCGGGTTAGCGGGAGGATACAATGAGCAGTTCTTC.

This clone has ten or more counts. The chain has TRBV7-2 and TRBJ1-3; the D is unclear. The V gene lost 4 bases and the J gene lost 4 bases, with 11 bases spanning the gap. The length of the CDR3 is 14 residues. Per germline, CDR1 SGHTA and CDR2 FQGNSA. The CDR3 sequence is CASSSNPGGNTIYF. CDR3 DNA: TGTGCCAGCAGCTCGAATCCGGGGGGAAACACCATATATTTT.

This clone was detected ten times or more. The genes are TRBV6-1 and TRBJ2-7; D is uncertain. V lost 10 bases and J lost 3, with 10 bases in between. The length of the CDR3 is 11 residues. CDR1 is MNHNS and CDR2 is SASEGT in the germline V gene. CDR3 region: CATLTVYEQYF. The CDR3 DNA reads TGTGCCACTTTAACTGTCTACGAGCAGTACTTC.

This clone occurred many times. This chain joins TRBV19 and TRBJ2-5, with D perhaps matching TRBD1 (7 bases). Germline CDR1 is LNHDA and CDR2 is SQIVND (reference sequence). The CDR3 is 14 residues long. Trimming removed 3 bases at V and 5 bases at J, with 13 bases between. CDR3 DNA: TGTGCCAGTAGTATCAACCCAGGGGGGGAGACCCAGTACTTC. This encodes CASSINPGGETQYF.

This clone was picked up many times. The J gene is TRBJ2-2, the V gene TRBV19; tentative D call: TRBD2 (5 bases). Trimming removed 5 bases at V and 6 bases at J, with 13 bases between. Germline V gives CDR1 LNHDA, CDR2 SQIVND (reference sequence). CDR3 length: 14 amino acids. In nucleotides, the CDR3 is TGTGCCAGTAGTTGGCGGGCCACGTCCGGGGAGCTGTTTTTT. This codes for CASSWRATSGELFF.

This clone came up many times. The V call is TRBV6-6, the J call TRBJ2-2, with 12 nucleotides matching TRBD2. The germline V gene has CDR1 MNHNY and CDR2 SVGAGI (reference sequence). The V and J ends lost 6 bases and 4 bases, in that order; junction bases with no gene match: 6. The CDR3 has 16 residues. The CDR3 loop reads CASRASGRAGTGELFF. CDR3 DNA sequence: TGTGCCAGCAGAGCTAGCGGGAGGGCCGGCACCGGGGAGCTGTTTTTT.

This clone was detected many times. The V gene is TRBV4-3, the J gene TRBJ2-4; 9 positions match TRBD1. The germline V gene encodes CDR1 LGHNA and CDR2 YSLEER. Trimming removed 0 bases from V and 5 bases from J; junction bases left unmatched: 5. CDR3 length equals 16 residues. The CDR3 loop reads CASSQEGTGPENIQYF. The CDR3 DNA is TGCGCCAGCAGCCAAGAGGGGACAGGGCCAGAAAACATTCAGTACTTC.

This clone was detected many times. V gene TRBV18 combines with J gene TRBJ2-7; 13 nucleotides match TRBD2. Germline CDR1 reads KGHSH; CDR2 reads LQKENI. V shed 2 bases and J 6 bases; nucleotides not matched to a gene: 7. The CDR3 extends over 16 amino acids. The CDR3: CASSPRTSGSTGEQYF. CDR3 sequence (DNA): TGTGCCAGCTCACCAAGGACTAGCGGGAGCACTGGCGAGCAGTACTTC.

This clone was counted between two and nine times. A much larger clone is a single base away; this may be a read error. V usage is TRBV5-1 and J usage is TRBJ2-5; 7 nucleotides agree with TRBD1. This CDR3 contains 15 residues. Germline CDR1 SGHRS, CDR2 YFSETQ. The CDR3 is CVSSLSGQIEETQYF. For the CDR3, the DNA is TGCGTCAGCAGCTTATCGGGACAGATTGAAGAGACCCAGTACTTC. Full variable domain (remainder filled in from reference TRBV5-1 and TRBJ2-5): KAGVTQTPRYLIKTRGQQVTLSCSPISGHRSVSWYQQTPGQGLQFLFEYFSETQRNKGNFPGRFSGRQFSNSRSEMNVSTLELGDSALYLCVSSLSGQIEETQYFGPGTRLLVL.

Many counts were recorded for this clone. The chain combines TRBV28 with TRBJ2-5, with 12 positions matching TRBD2. The CDR3 spans 14 residues. CDR1 and CDR2 (germline): MDHEN, SYDVKM. The J segment lost 5 bases and the V segment lost 9 bases, leaving 7 bases of the junction unmatched. DNA for the CDR3: TGTGCCAGTACCAGACTAGCGGGAGATGAGACCCAGTACTTC. Residues: CASTRLAGDETQYF. The whole variable domain, remainder taken from reference TRBV28 and TRBJ2-5, is DVKVTQSSRYLVKRTGEKVFLECVQDMDHENMFWYRQDPGLGLRLIYFSYDVKMKEKGDIPEGYSVSREKKERFSLILESASTNQTSMYLCASTRLAGDETQYFGPGTRLLVL.

This clone came up many times. The chain couples TRBV7-9 to TRBJ1-2; D unclear. CDR3 length: 15 residues. Germline values: CDR1 SEHNR, CDR2 FQNEAQ (reference sequence). Trimming left V 5 bases short and J 4 bases short, with 17 bases between. DNA for the CDR3: TGTGCCAGCAGCCTCCTGGAGGCCGCCAGCTATGGCTACACCTTC. It specifies CASSLLEAASYGYTF.

This clone was counted many times. The V call is TRBV30, the J call TRBJ2-7; no firm D call. V lost 7 bases, J lost 0 bases, and 16 bases lay in between. The length of the CDR3 is 14 residues. CDR1 and CDR2 from the germline V gene are GTSNPN and SVGIG (reference sequence). The CDR3 nucleotides read TGTGCCTCCGCCTTCTACGAAAGCTCCTACGAGCAGTACTTC. This encodes CASAFYESSYEQYF.

In its sample, this clone was seen many times. The V and J genes are TRBV7-9 and TRBJ2-1; 7 nucleotides match TRBD2. Germline lookup yields CDR1 SEHNR and CDR2 FQNEAQ (reference sequence). With 3 bases clipped from V and 13 bases from J, the junction kept 9 bases outside the gene matches. The CDR3 length is 13 residues. The CDR3 here is CASSLGTSEEQFF. The CDR3 region has the DNA TGTGCCAGCAGCTTGGGTACTAGCGAAGAACAGTTCTTC.

This clone was counted many times. The J gene is TRBJ2-2, the V gene TRBV28, with TRBD2 identical over 8 bases. The CDR3 runs 14 residues. The germline V gene encodes CDR1 MDHEN and CDR2 SYDVKM. V lost 7 bases to trimming and J lost 7 bases; unmatched junction nucleotides: 8. The CDR3 reads CASIYSGTGGELFF. The CDR3 DNA reads as TGTGCCAGCATATATAGCGGGACGGGCGGGGAGCTGTTTTTT. The full variable domain, its missing parts supplied by reference TRBV28 and TRBJ2-2, is DVKVTQSSRYLVKRTGEKVFLECVQDMDHENMFWYRQDPGLGLRLIYFSYDVKMKEKGDIPEGYSVSREKKERFSLILESASTNQTSMYLCASIYSGTGGELFFGEGSRLTVL.